This TCR beta chain was documented in a study of blood T cell repertoires in COVID-19. About the research overall: The study drew acute and convalescent COVID-19 samples from the United States, Italy and Spain.

This CDR3 has 13 residues. Per germline, CDR1 SGHRS and CDR2 YFSETQ. The V gene lost 0 bases and the J gene lost 3 bases, with 7 bases spanning the gap. Data came from immunoSEQ multiplex PCR; TCRdb stores just in-frame clones and leaves some out. The sample has roughly 150,000 clones, over 65% seen once; the top ten hold about 8.3%. The receptor comes from a man aged 55-75 years with acute or convalescent COVID-19. Sequenced: peripheral blood. This chain uses TRBV5-1 with TRBJ2-7; D uncertain. The CDR3 loop reads CASSLDPGYEQYF. In DNA form, the CDR3 reads TGCGCCAGCAGCTTGGATCCAGGCTACGAGCAGTACTTC.